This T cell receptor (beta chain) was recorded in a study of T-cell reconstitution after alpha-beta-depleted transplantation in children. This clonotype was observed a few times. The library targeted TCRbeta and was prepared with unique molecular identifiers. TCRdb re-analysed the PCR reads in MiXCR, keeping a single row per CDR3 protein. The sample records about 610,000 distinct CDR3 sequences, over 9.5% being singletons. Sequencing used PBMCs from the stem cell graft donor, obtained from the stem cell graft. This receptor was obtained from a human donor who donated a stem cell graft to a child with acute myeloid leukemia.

The CDR3 is CAAALVTTGTYEQYF. In DNA, the CDR3 is TGTGCCGCTGCCTTAGTAACGACAGGGACCTACGAGCAGTACTTC. The chain is built from TRBV30 and TRBJ2-7; 7 bases align to TRBD1. Germline assignment: CDR1 GTSNPN and CDR2 SVGIG (reference sequence). Losses at the gene ends were 8 bases for V and 2 bases for J; bases not matched to a gene: 15. The CDR3 length is 15 residues. Combining the CDR3 with reference TRBV30 and TRBJ2-7 gives the whole variable domain SQTIHQWPATLVQPVGSPLSLECTVEGTSNPNLYWYRQAAGRGLQLLFYSVGIGQISSEVPQNLSASRPQDRQFILSSKKLLLSDSGFYLCAAALVTTGTYEQYFGPGTRLTVT.